This is a list of T cell receptor beta chains from one sample in a study of T-cell reconstitution after alpha-beta-depleted transplantation in children. TCRdb passed the PCR reads through MiXCR, listing each CDR3 protein once. Of roughly 280,000 distinct CDR3 sequences in the sample, roughly 11% were seen once. The sample was peripheral blood, taken 180 days after TCRalphabeta/CD19-depleted stem cell transplant. The receptors shown here come from a male patient between 2 and 15 years old who had a stem cell transplant for chronic granulomatous disease, so the T cells may come from the graft donor. Each CDR3 is given with its conserved first and last residue. The D gene is left open where the match is weak. Size tells how often a clone was seen (once, few, many) or the class of an expanded clone, and some rows leave it out.

clone_size d_call j_call v_call cdr3_nt cdr3_aa
many . TRBJ2-3 TRBV28 TGTGCCAGCAGTCGCCCCGCTAGCAGAAGCACAGATACGCAGTATTTT CASSRPASRSTDTQYF
many TRBD1 TRBJ2-3 TRBV2 TGTGCCAGCAGTGACGGGACAGGCACAGATACGCAGTATTTT CASSDGTGTDTQYF
many TRBD1 TRBJ1-1 TRBV12-3/TRBV12-4 TGTGCCAGCAGCCTCAGGGGGTGGGCCACTGAAGCTTTCTTT CASSLRGWATEAFF
many . TRBJ2-5 TRBV9 TGTGCCAGCAGCATCGGGACGTCGGAGACCCAGTACTTC CASSIGTSETQYF
. . TRBJ2-1 TRBV7-9 TGTGCCAGCAGCTTAGCGGGAAGCAGTGGGGATGAGCAGTTCTTC CASSLAGSSGDEQFF
many TRBD1 TRBJ2-5 TRBV12-3/TRBV12-4 TGTGCCAGCAGTTTTATCTCCCGGACAGGGTCCATTGAGACCCAGTACTTC CASSFISRTGSIETQYF
many . TRBJ2-3 TRBV10-2 TGCGCCAGCAGTGAGAGGGACTGGGGCACAGATACGCAGTATTTT CASSERDWGTDTQYF
many . TRBJ2-2 TRBV7-2 TGTGCCAGCAGCTTATACTGGTTGCGGGAGCTGTTTTTT CASSLYWLRELFF
many . TRBJ2-5 TRBV29-1 TGCAGCGCTCGGACTATCCAAGAGACCCAGTACTTC CSARTIQETQYF
many . TRBJ1-1 TRBV7-3 TGTGCCGTGGGGCAGTACACTGAAGCTTTCTTT CAVGQYTEAFF
few TRBD2 TRBJ2-1 TRBV19 TGTGCCAGTAGTCCCAAGCGGGACTCCTACAATGAGCAGTTCTTC CASSPKRDSYNEQFF
many . TRBJ2-7 TRBV20-1 TGCAGTGCTAGATCGGGGGCAGGGAACCATCGGGAGCAGTACTTC CSARSGAGNHREQYF
. TRBD1 TRBJ1-5 TRBV5-6 TGTGCCAGCAGCTCCCCTGGACAGGGGTACTGTTGGAGCAATCAGCCCCAGCATTTT CASSSPGQGYCWSNQPQHF
many . TRBJ1-1 TRBV6-2/TRBV6-3 TGTGCCAGCACCGAGGACGAACACACTGAAGCTTTCTTT CASTEDEHTEAFF
many . TRBJ2-3 TRBV29-1 TGCAGCGTTGTGCGGGTGAGCACAGATACGCAGTATTTT CSVVRVSTDTQYF
many . TRBJ2-7 TRBV29-1 TGCAGCGTTGGCGGGACCAGGGTCGAGCAGTACTTC CSVGGTRVEQYF
many TRBD2 TRBJ2-7 TRBV12-3/TRBV12-4 TGTGCCAGCAGCCCTGGACTAGCGGGGGGTTACGAGCAGTACTTC CASSPGLAGGYEQYF
many . TRBJ2-3 TRBV10-3 TGTGCCATCAGCAAGAGGGAGGACACTTACACAGATACGCAGTATTTT CAISKREDTYTDTQYF
many . TRBJ2-5 TRBV27 TGTGCCAGCAGTTTGGTCAAGACCCCTAGTCCCAGGCCGCAAGAGACCCAGTACTTC CASSLVKTPSPRPQETQYF
many TRBD2 TRBJ2-7 TRBV7-9 TGTGCCAGCAGCGGAAGACTAGCGGAGCTTTCTAGGGAGCAGTACTTC CASSGRLAELSREQYF
many . TRBJ2-7 TRBV5-6 TGTGCCAGCAGCCCCGGACAGGGAGGGACCTACGAGCAGTACTTC CASSPGQGGTYEQYF
. TRBD2 TRBJ2-1 TRBV3-1 TGTGCCAGCAGCCCCCGTAGTCCCGGGGGGGCCTACAATGAGCAGTTCTTC CASSPRSPGGAYNEQFF
once . TRBJ2-6 TRBV20-1 TGCAGTGCTAGAGGCCAGGCTTCGAACTCTGGGGCCAACGTCCTGACTTTC CSARGQASNSGANVLTF
many . TRBJ2-5 TRBV7-2 TGTGCCAGCAGCTTTCGCCGGGGTCGGGAGACCCAGTACTTC CASSFRRGRETQYF
. . TRBJ2-1 TRBV1 TGCACCAGCAGCCCCCTGAGGGGGGCAAACTACAATGAGCAGTTCTTC CTSSPLRGANYNEQFF
many TRBD1 TRBJ1-6 TRBV7-2 TGTGCCAGCAATGAAAGGGGACAGGGTGGTTCACCCCTCCACTTT CASNERGQGGSPLHF
. TRBD2 TRBJ2-1 TRBV20-1 TGCAGTGCTAGTACTAGCGGGGGGGCCAATGAGCAGTTCTTC CSASTSGGANEQFF
few . TRBJ2-3 TRBV20-1 TGCAGTGCTAGAGCCGGGACAGATACGCAGTATTTT CSARAGTDTQYF
many . TRBJ1-1 TRBV4-3 TGCGCCAGCAGCCAAGTGACCAGCACTGAAGCTTTCTTT CASSQVTSTEAFF
many TRBD1 TRBJ2-7 TRBV6-1 TGTGCCAGCAGCCTACAAGGGACAGGGATTTCCTACGAGCAGTACTTC CASSLQGTGISYEQYF
many TRBD1 TRBJ1-2 TRBV29-1 TGCAGCGTGTCAGGACAGGGGGCTTACTATGGCTACACCTTC CSVSGQGAYYGYTF
many TRBD1 TRBJ2-1 TRBV6-5 TGTGCCAGCACCGAGGACAGGGGTAGAAATGAGCAGTTCTTC CASTEDRGRNEQFF
many . TRBJ1-2 TRBV25-1 TGTGCCAGCAGTCCCCGGGGCGTCTATGGCTACACCTTC CASSPRGVYGYTF
many . TRBJ2-1 TRBV5-1 TGCGCCAGCAGTTCGGCCCATGAGCAGTTCTTC CASSSAHEQFF
many . TRBJ2-5 TRBV18 TGTGCCAGCTCACCGGAGGAGACCCAGTACTTC CASSPEETQYF
many . TRBJ2-3 TRBV29-1 TGCAGCGTTGCCGCCAGGGTTTCAGATACGCAGTATTTT CSVAARVSDTQYF
. TRBD2 TRBJ2-7 TRBV20-1 TGCAGTGCTAGAGGAACCACTAGCGGGGGGTTATACGAGCAGTACTTC CSARGTTSGGLYEQYF
few . TRBJ2-5 TRBV18 TGTGCCAGCTCACCGTTACCGGGGCAAGAGACCCAGTACTTC CASSPLPGQETQYF
. . TRBJ1-1 TRBV18 TGTGCCAGCTCACCGGGACCCAAGAACACTGAAGCTTTCTTT CASSPGPKNTEAFF
many TRBD2 TRBJ2-5 TRBV7-2 TGTGCCAGCAGCCTAGGACTAGCTGCCGAGACCCAGTACTTC CASSLGLAAETQYF